Detailed here is one T cell receptor (beta chain). Repertoires were generated with immunoSEQ multiplex PCR, while TCRdb's copy carries only in-frame clones and drops some. The sample lists some 69,000 clones; approximately 90% were seen once. The sample originates from a study of OX40 agonist ivuxolimab in advanced cancers. Background on the study: The mean age was about 61 years, ranging from 23 to 79, with roughly four fifths of participants male.

V shed 2 bases and J shed 9 bases, with 9 bases lying between them. This CDR3 is 12 amino acids long. Germline lookup yields CDR1 LGHNA and CDR2 YSLEER. The receptor was derived from an adult with an advanced solid tumor such as melanoma, head and neck, liver or kidney cancer. Sequenced here: CD4+ or CD8+ T cells sorted from blood, sampled in a trial of the OX40 agonist ivuxolimab. The rearrangement uses TRBV4-3 and TRBJ2-3; D remains ambiguous. The CDR3 reads CASSQKWSTQYF. The CDR3 nucleotides are TGCGCCAGCAGCCAAAAGTGGAGCACGCAGTATTTT.